The rows below give T cell receptor beta chains drawn from one sample of a study of blood T cells in healthy people across ages. MiXCR, run by TCRdb on the 5' RACE reads, gives a single entry per CDR3 protein. The sample holds 1.5 million to 2 million distinct CDR3 sequences, 28% seen once. The material sequenced was blood. The receptors were gathered from a woman in her 30s in good health. Each CDR3 is given with its conserved first and last residue. The order of the fields is V gene, J gene, clone size, D gene, CDR3 DNA, CDR3 protein. The D gene is left open where the match is weak. Clone size appears in some rows only: once, few, many, or a class for an expanded clone.

V gene: TRBV12-3/TRBV12-4; J gene: TRBJ2-7; clone size: -; D gene: -; CDR3 DNA: TGTACCAGCAGTTTAGAGGCTAGCGTCTACGAGCAGTACTTC; CDR3 protein: CTSSLEASVYEQYF
V gene: TRBV7-9; J gene: TRBJ2-7; clone size: many; D gene: -; CDR3 DNA: TGTGCCAGCAGCGAAGACCCCTACGAGCAGTACTTC; CDR3 protein: CASSEDPYEQYF
V gene: TRBV18; J gene: TRBJ2-5; clone size: few; D gene: TRBD2; CDR3 DNA: TGTGCCTGCTCAGCCGGGGCTAGCGGGACGCAAGAGACCCAGTACTTC; CDR3 protein: CACSAGASGTQETQYF
V gene: TRBV20-1; J gene: TRBJ2-3; clone size: few; D gene: TRBD2; CDR3 DNA: TGCAGTGCTGGCAAAACTAGCGGGGGCACAGATACGCAGTATTTT; CDR3 protein: CSAGKTSGGTDTQYF
V gene: TRBV20-1; J gene: TRBJ2-3; clone size: many; D gene: -; CDR3 DNA: TGCAGTGCCCCCGGACGAACTGGCACGGATACGCAGTATTTT; CDR3 protein: CSAPGRTGTDTQYF
V gene: TRBV4-2; J gene: TRBJ2-7; clone size: many; D gene: -; CDR3 DNA: TGTGCCAGCAGCCATGGGGCAGCCTCCTACGAGCAGTACTTC; CDR3 protein: CASSHGAASYEQYF
V gene: TRBV5-1; J gene: TRBJ2-1; clone size: many; D gene: -; CDR3 DNA: TGCGCCAGCAGCTTGGTAGTAGCGAATGAGCAGTTCTTC; CDR3 protein: CASSLVVANEQFF
V gene: TRBV6-5; J gene: TRBJ2-5; clone size: many; D gene: TRBD2; CDR3 DNA: TGTGCCAGCACTGGCCAGGGACTAGTGGGAGAGACCCAGTACTTC; CDR3 protein: CASTGQGLVGETQYF
V gene: TRBV20-1; J gene: TRBJ1-4; clone size: many; D gene: -; CDR3 DNA: TGCAGTGCTAGAGAGGGAGGAAGCCTGGATGAAAAACTGTTTTTT; CDR3 protein: CSAREGGSLDEKLFF
V gene: TRBV12-3/TRBV12-4; J gene: TRBJ2-2; clone size: -; D gene: -; CDR3 DNA: TGTGCCAGCAGTTACCCAGTTACCGGGGAGCTGTTTTTT; CDR3 protein: CASSYPVTGELFF
V gene: TRBV24-1; J gene: TRBJ2-1; clone size: -; D gene: -; CDR3 DNA: TGTGCCACCAGTGATATACAGGGTTATGAGCAGTTCTTC; CDR3 protein: CATSDIQGYEQFF
V gene: TRBV5-1; J gene: TRBJ2-7; clone size: many; D gene: -; CDR3 DNA: TGTGCCAGCAGCTTGGACGGGTTCTACGAGCAGTACTTC; CDR3 protein: CASSLDGFYEQYF
V gene: TRBV7-8; J gene: TRBJ2-7; clone size: -; D gene: TRBD1; CDR3 DNA: TGTGCCAGCGGCTTTAGGGACAGTTACGAGCAGTACTTC; CDR3 protein: CASGFRDSYEQYF
V gene: TRBV20-1; J gene: TRBJ2-3; clone size: -; D gene: TRBD1; CDR3 DNA: TGCAGTGCTAGAGGAGGACAGGGGTCAGATACGCAGTATTTT; CDR3 protein: CSARGGQGSDTQYF
V gene: TRBV20-1; J gene: TRBJ2-7; clone size: -; D gene: TRBD2; CDR3 DNA: TGCAGTGCTACGGGCCGCCCTAGCGGAAGGAACAATGAACAGTACTTC; CDR3 protein: CSATGRPSGRNNEQYF
V gene: TRBV7-2; J gene: TRBJ2-5; clone size: many; D gene: -; CDR3 DNA: TGTGCCAGCAGCTTAGAATTTGCCAGGGCAGAGACCCAGTACTTC; CDR3 protein: CASSLEFARAETQYF
V gene: TRBV20-1; J gene: TRBJ2-7; clone size: many; D gene: -; CDR3 DNA: TGCAGTGCTAGAAGCCTTCGATACTACGAGCAGTACTTC; CDR3 protein: CSARSLRYYEQYF
V gene: TRBV20-1; J gene: TRBJ2-3; clone size: -; D gene: TRBD2; CDR3 DNA: TGCAGTGCAGAAGCTCGACTAGCGGGAGGTCAGGATACGCAGTATTTT; CDR3 protein: CSAEARLAGGQDTQYF
V gene: TRBV2; J gene: TRBJ2-3; clone size: -; D gene: -; CDR3 DNA: TGTGCCAGCAGTGAACAAGATGGAGATACGCAGTATTTT; CDR3 protein: CASSEQDGDTQYF